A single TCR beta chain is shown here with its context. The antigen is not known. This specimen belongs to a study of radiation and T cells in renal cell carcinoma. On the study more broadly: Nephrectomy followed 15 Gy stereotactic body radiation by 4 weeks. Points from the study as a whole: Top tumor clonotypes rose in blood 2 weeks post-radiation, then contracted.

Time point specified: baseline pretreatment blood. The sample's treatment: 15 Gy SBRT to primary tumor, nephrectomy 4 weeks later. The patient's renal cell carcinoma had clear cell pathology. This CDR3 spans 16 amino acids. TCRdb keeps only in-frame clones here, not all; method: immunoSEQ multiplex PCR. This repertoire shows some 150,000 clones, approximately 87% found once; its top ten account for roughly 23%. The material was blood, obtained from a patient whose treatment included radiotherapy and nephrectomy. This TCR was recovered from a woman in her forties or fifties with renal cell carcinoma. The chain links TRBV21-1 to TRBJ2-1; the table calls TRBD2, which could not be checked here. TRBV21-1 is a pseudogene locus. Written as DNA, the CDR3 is TGTGCCAGCAAGCCGTACGGGACTAGCGGGCACAATGAGCAGTTCTTC. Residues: CASKPYGTSGHNEQFF.